This TCR beta chain was identified during a study of T cell responses to AZD1222 COVID-19 vaccine. The germline V gene encodes CDR1 KGHSH and CDR2 LQKENI. The V end was cut by 3 bases, the J end by 4 bases, with 7 bases between. The CDR3 spans 13 residues. TCRdb keeps only in-frame clones here, not all; method: immunoSEQ multiplex PCR. The sample includes tens of thousands of clones, approximately 80% of them seen just once. The starting material was peripheral blood, obtained on day 0 of AZD1222 vaccination. The receptor was isolated from an adult in good health. The chain recombines TRBV18 with TRBJ2-1, with D hard to call. The CDR3 region is CASSPGDYNEQFF. CDR3 bases: TGTGCCAGCTCACCTGGGGATTACAATGAGCAGTTCTTC.